This T cell receptor (beta chain) was profiled in a study of blood T cells in healthy people across ages. The CDR3 is 13 residues long. Germline V CDR1 and CDR2: MGHDK, SYGVNS. The V end lost 8 bases, the J end lost 0 bases, and 10 bases lay between the germline ends. A J-beta primer mix and a sample-barcoded 5' primer were used in a second PCR of roughly 6 to 11 cycles. The template-switch adaptor was a 5' adaptor with 12 random nucleotides. It tagged each cDNA molecule. TCRdb used MiXCR to reprocess the 5' RACE reads, holding one entry per CDR3 protein. The sample includes roughly 720,000 distinct CDR3 sequences, less than 70% of them seen just once. This clonotype was recorded a few times.

The source material was blood. This clonotype was sampled from a man older than 75 in good health. The chain uses TRBV25-1 and TRBJ2-5; weak D call: TRBD1 (5 bases). The CDR3: CASRRVYQETQYF. For the CDR3, the DNA is TGTGCCAGCCGCAGGGTCTACCAAGAGACCCAGTACTTC.